One T cell receptor beta chain is described in this entry. Its antigen is currently unknown. TCRdb redid the calling of the 5' RACE reads with MiXCR, one entry per CDR3 protein. Altogether 300,000 or so distinct CDR3 sequences are present, 10% to 15% being singletons, with the ten largest covering 0.45% to 0.65%. This CDR3 region has 15 residues. After removal of 0 bases from V and 7 bases from J, the junction contained 6 bases not matched to a gene. Germline loops: CDR1 SGHRS, CDR2 YFSETQ. These data are taken from a study of T cells after yellow fever vaccination. Study-level information: SMART-Seq v4 Ultra Low Input handled preparation of low-cell-number fractions. The study, taken as a whole, reports: Peaking on day 5 versus 15, the secondary response was faster but weaker.

The sequencing used CD4+ T cells sorted from PBMCs, collected 45 days after the yellow fever booster vaccination. The receptor was isolated from a man aged 30 to 39 who received the YFV17D yellow fever vaccine. The rearrangement links TRBV5-1 to TRBJ2-1; 8 positions match TRBD1. CDR3 amino acids: CASSLAGTGTNEQFF. Written as DNA, the CDR3 is TGCGCCAGCAGCTTGGCCGGGACAGGTACAAATGAGCAGTTCTTC.